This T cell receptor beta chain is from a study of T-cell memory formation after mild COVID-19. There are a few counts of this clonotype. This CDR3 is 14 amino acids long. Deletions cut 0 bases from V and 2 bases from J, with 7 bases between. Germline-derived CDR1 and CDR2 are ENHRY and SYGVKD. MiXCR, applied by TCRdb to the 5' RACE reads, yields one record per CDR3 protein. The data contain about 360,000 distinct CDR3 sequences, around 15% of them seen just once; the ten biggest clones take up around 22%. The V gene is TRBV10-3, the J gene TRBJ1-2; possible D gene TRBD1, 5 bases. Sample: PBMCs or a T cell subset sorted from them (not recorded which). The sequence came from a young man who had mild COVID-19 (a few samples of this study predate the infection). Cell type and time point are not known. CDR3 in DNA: TGTGCCATCAGTGAGTCCCGGGGGAACTATGGCTACACCTTC. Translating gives CAISESRGNYGYTF.